Presented here are 5 T cell receptor beta chains from one specimen sequenced in a study of cytomegalovirus exposure and HLA in healthy donors. This PCR relied on a set of 60 Vbeta primers and 13 Jbeta primers. Generated by immunoSEQ multiplex PCR, the TCRdb table keeps only in-frame clones and is missing some. The sample yields about 93,000 clones, around 80% seen once. Sequencing was performed on PBMCs. The receptors here all came from a young man in good health and CMV-seronegative.

The chain uses TRBV29-1 and TRBJ1-3; tentatively, D is TRBD1 (6 bases). The CDR3 has 13 amino acids. Trimming shortened V by 4 bases and J by 4 bases, and 11 bases separated the two germline ends. Per the germline V gene, CDR1 is SQVTM and CDR2 is ANQGSEA. CDR3 region: CSVAGAAGNTIYF. In nucleotides, the CDR3 is TGCAGCGTTGCAGGGGCGGCGGGAAACACCATATATTTT.

The V gene is TRBV6-1, the J gene TRBJ1-1; D might be TRBD1 (5 bases). CDR3 length equals 15 residues. Germline V gene data show CDR1 as MNHNS and CDR2 as SASEGT. V was clipped by 2 bases and J by 4 bases, with 14 bases between them. CDR3 region: CASSETVRVGTEAFF. The CDR3 coding sequence is TGTGCCAGCAGTGAAACAGTCAGGGTGGGCACTGAAGCTTTCTTT.

The chain is built from TRBV19 and TRBJ2-3; TRBD2 agrees at 7 bases. Germline lookup yields CDR1 LNHDA and CDR2 SQIVND (reference sequence). There are 17 residues in the CDR3. V lost 7 bases to trimming and J lost 0 bases; unmatched junction nucleotides: 13. The DNA for the CDR3 is TGTGCCAGTACCGATTGGCAGCGGGGCCTTAGCACAGATACGCAGTATTTT. It translates to CASTDWQRGLSTDTQYF.

This chain links TRBV7-9 with TRBJ1-1; the D is unclear. Germline-derived CDR1 and CDR2 are SEHNR and FQNEAQ (reference sequence). V lost 3 bases and J 2 bases, leaving 4 bases between the germline ends. The CDR3 contains 12 residues. The CDR3 nucleotides read TGTGCCAGCAGCTTCACTAACACTGAAGCTTTCTTT. Encoded protein: CASSFTNTEAFF.

This clone was recorded a few times. This sequence joins TRBV5-4 and TRBJ2-7; 10 nucleotides line up with TRBD2. Germline V gives CDR1 SGHNT, CDR2 YYREEE (reference sequence). Trimming cost V 3 bases and J 3 bases; bases outside gene matches: 12. The CDR3 covers 17 residues. CDR3 in amino acids: CASSSRPTSGTGYEQYV. The CDR3 DNA reads as TGTGCCAGCAGCTCCAGGCCAACTAGCGGGACAGGCTACGAGCAGTACGTC.